Listed below are T cell receptor beta chains from one sample, sequenced in a study of human T cells and chemical hapten exposure. TCRdb used MiXCR to reprocess the RACE reads, holding one entry per CDR3 protein. This table has more than 300,000 distinct CDR3 sequences, roughly 6% appearing once. The sequenced sample was whole blood, obtained in connection with sensitization to the hapten diphenylcyclopropenone (DPC). The receptors originated from a woman younger than 30 with alopecia areata. Some clones in this sample may be carry-over from other donors' samples. The CDR3 runs from the conserved cysteine through the conserved F or W. A D gene is named only where the DNA matches it firmly. Clone size is given for some rows only: seen once, a few or many times, or a class if the clone is expanded.

-	-	TRBV7-9	TRBJ1-4	CASSLRGQYGRPIEKLFF	TGTGCCAGCAGCTTGAGGGGTCAGTATGGACGGCCTATTGAAAAACTGTTTTTT
-	TRBD1	TRBV6-2/TRBV6-3	TRBJ1-6	CASSPGQGNNSPLHF	TGTGCCAGCAGCCCGGGACAGGGAAACAATTCACCCCTCCACTTT
many	-	TRBV7-8	TRBJ2-1	CASSLVQALGYGQFF	TGTGCCAGCAGCTTAGTCCAGGCCCTTGGATACGGGCAGTTCTTC
-	-	TRBV6-5	TRBJ2-7	CASSYLGPGYEQYF	TGTGCCAGCAGTTACCTCGGACCCGGCTACGAGCAGTACTTC
many	-	TRBV7-9	TRBJ2-3	CASSPRAGGLTDTQYF	TGTGCCAGCAGCCCCCGAGCTGGGGGCCTGACAGATACGCAGTATTTT
-	-	TRBV12-3/TRBV12-4	TRBJ1-1	CASRLADGEAFF	TGTGCCAGCAGACTCGCGGACGGTGAAGCTTTCTTT
many	-	TRBV29-1	TRBJ1-1	CSVQTGEAFF	TGCAGCGTTCAAACAGGGGAAGCTTTCTTT
few	TRBD2	TRBV12-3/TRBV12-4	TRBJ2-1	CASRQFYGREGNEQFF	TGTGCCAGCAGACAATTTTACGGGAGGGAGGGCAATGAGCAGTTCTTC
many	TRBD1	TRBV29-1	TRBJ1-4	CSVAGQAEKLFF	TGCAGCGTTGCGGGACAGGCTGAAAAACTGTTTTTT
many	TRBD2	TRBV9	TRBJ2-3	CASSEPLIERGGDTDTQYF	TGTGCCAGCAGCGAACCCCTTATTGAGCGGGGGGGTGACACAGATACGCAGTATTTT
few	TRBD1	TRBV2	TRBJ1-6	CASSKGQGTNSPLHF	TGTGCCAGCAGTAAAGGACAGGGGACGAATTCACCCCTCCACTTT
many	-	TRBV29-1	TRBJ2-6	CSVGTGYSGANVLTF	TGCAGCGTTGGAACAGGTTACTCTGGGGCCAACGTCCTGACTTTC
few	TRBD1	TRBV20-1	TRBJ2-7	CSAKGQGLYEQYF	TGCAGTGCTAAAGGACAGGGATTATACGAGCAGTACTTC
-	TRBD1	TRBV29-1	TRBJ1-1	CSAAGDRGLNTEAFF	TGCAGCGCTGCGGGGGACAGGGGATTGAACACTGAAGCTTTCTTT
many	TRBD1	TRBV20-1	TRBJ1-5	CSANSGGTGNQPQHF	TGCAGTGCCAACTCAGGGGGGACGGGCAATCAGCCCCAGCATTTT
-	-	TRBV4-3	TRBJ2-1	CASSQGARGAYNEQFF	TGCGCCAGCAGCCAAGGAGCCAGGGGCGCCTACAATGAGCAGTTCTTC
-	TRBD2	TRBV7-9	TRBJ2-3	CASSFAGTSGADTQYF	TGTGCCAGCAGCTTTGCCGGGACTAGCGGGGCAGATACGCAGTATTTT
many	TRBD2	TRBV4-3	TRBJ2-1	CASSQDRAGEYNEQFF	TGCGCCAGCAGCCAAGATAGGGCGGGAGAATACAATGAGCAGTTCTTC
many	-	TRBV4-3	TRBJ1-5	CASSQDNGGNQPQHF	TGCGCCAGCAGCCAAGATAATGGGGGGAATCAGCCCCAGCATTTT
-	TRBD2	TRBV7-9	TRBJ2-1	CASSSLFPSGGSSSYNEQFF	TGTGCCAGCAGCTCCCTCTTCCCTAGCGGGGGTTCCTCCTCCTACAATGAGCAGTTCTTC
-	-	TRBV20-1	TRBJ2-3	CSASGTAASTDTQYF	TGCAGTGCTTCCGGGACCGCGGCTAGCACAGATACGCAGTATTTT
many	-	TRBV5-6	TRBJ1-4	CASSLQDPEKLFF	TGTGCCAGCAGCTTGCAAGATCCTGAAAAACTGTTTTTT
-	-	TRBV5-1	TRBJ2-3	CASSSEGGLDTQYF	TGCGCCAGCAGCTCAGAAGGGGGGTTAGATACGCAGTATTTT
-	TRBD1	TRBV6-5	TRBJ2-3	CASSGATGDITDTQYF	TGTGCCAGCAGTGGGGCGACAGGGGACATCACAGATACGCAGTATTTT
-	-	TRBV5-4	TRBJ2-3	CASSIRTAAGTDTQYF	TGTGCCAGCAGCATAAGGACCGCGGCCGGCACAGATACGCAGTATTTT
many	-	TRBV5-4	TRBJ2-1	CASSPGTSRGWNEQFF	TGTGCCAGCAGCCCCGGGACCTCCAGAGGGTGGAATGAGCAGTTCTTC
-	TRBD1	TRBV6-5	TRBJ1-2	CASSPHYRTGGDGYTF	TGTGCCAGCAGTCCACATTACCGAACAGGGGGCGATGGCTACACCTTC
-	-	TRBV6-1	TRBJ2-2	CASRYDSSSGELFF	TGTGCCAGCAGATATGACAGTTCTTCCGGGGAGCTGTTTTTT
-	TRBD1	TRBV7-8	TRBJ2-1	CASSSPRTGEGNEQFF	TGTGCCAGCAGCTCTCCGAGGACAGGGGAGGGTAATGAGCAGTTCTTC
many	-	TRBV6-5	TRBJ1-6	CASSYGGQANSPLHF	TGTGCCAGCAGTTACGGCGGACAAGCCAATTCACCCCTCCACTTT
many	-	TRBV3-1	TRBJ2-2	CASSPLRAGELFF	TGTGCCAGCAGCCCCCTCAGGGCCGGGGAGCTGTTTTTT
-	TRBD1	TRBV20-1	TRBJ2-7	CSARDGGFRDRVWYEQYF	TGCAGTGCTAGAGATGGGGGTTTTAGGGACAGGGTTTGGTACGAGCAGTACTTC
many	-	TRBV7-8	TRBJ1-5	CASSLPVGGQPQHF	TGTGCCAGCAGCCTCCCCGTGGGCGGCCAGCCCCAGCATTTT
many	-	TRBV7-2	TRBJ2-2	CASSLLAGTNTGELFF	TGTGCCAGCAGCTTACTGGCGGGGACGAACACCGGGGAGCTGTTTTTT
many	-	TRBV7-3	TRBJ1-5	CASKSPIPREPNYSNQPQHF	TGTGCCAGCAAATCCCCCATTCCTCGGGAGCCGAATTATAGCAATCAGCCCCAGCATTTT
many	-	TRBV3-1	TRBJ2-2	CASTQTGTAGTGELFF	TGTGCCAGCACCCAAACCGGGACAGCGGGCACCGGGGAGCTGTTTTTT
few	-	TRBV18	TRBJ1-5	CASSRGENQPQHF	TGTGCCAGCTCACGGGGAGAAAATCAGCCCCAGCATTTT
many	-	TRBV27	TRBJ2-3	CASSLAEDTQYF	TGTGCCAGCAGTTTAGCGGAGGACACGCAGTATTTT
many	TRBD1	TRBV5-4	TRBJ2-7	CASSRPGQGVYEQYF	TGTGCCAGCAGCCGTCCGGGACAGGGGGTCTACGAGCAGTACTTC
many	TRBD1	TRBV7-2	TRBJ2-3	CASSITGGTDTQYF	TGTGCCAGCAGCATTACAGGGGGAACAGATACGCAGTATTTT
many	-	TRBV7-2	TRBJ1-3	CASSPWASSGNTIYF	TGTGCCAGCAGCCCCTGGGCCTCCTCTGGAAACACCATATATTTT
few	TRBD2	TRBV5-1	TRBJ2-3	CASSSKTSGGADTQYF	TGCGCCAGCAGCTCAAAGACTAGCGGGGGTGCAGATACGCAGTATTTT